These T cell receptor beta chains were read from a single sample in a study of blood T cell repertoires in COVID-19. Assay: immunoSEQ multiplex PCR; the TCRdb copy retains only in-frame clones and omits some. The sample comprises roughly 100,000 clones, more than 80% of which are singletons, and approximately 3.5% rests with the top ten. The material sequenced was peripheral blood. All receptors derive from a woman aged 55-70 years with acute or convalescent COVID-19. Each CDR3 is given with its conserved first and last residue. Fields, in order: D gene, J gene, V gene, clone size, CDR3 protein, CDR3 DNA. A D gene is named only where the DNA matches it firmly. Size is stated for part of the rows, as once, few or many counts, or as a class when the clone is expanded.

>NA|TRBJ1-5|TRBV2|NA
CASSWGGNQPQHF
TGTGCCAGCAGTTGGGGGGGAAATCAGCCCCAGCATTTT
>NA|TRBJ2-1|TRBV27|NA
CASSSVLYRDNEQFF
TGTGCCAGCAGTTCCGTCCTATACAGGGATAATGAGCAGTTCTTC
>TRBD1|TRBJ1-3|TRBV29-1|NA
CSVDRTGSGNTIYF
TGCAGCGTTGACCGGACAGGGTCTGGAAACACCATATATTTT
>TRBD1|TRBJ1-6|TRBV9|NA
CASSVGQGADSPLHF
TGTGCCAGCAGCGTAGGACAGGGGGCGGATTCACCCCTCCACTTT
>NA|TRBJ1-1|TRBV7-9|NA
CASSLGFMRGTEAFF
TGTGCCAGCAGCTTAGGGTTTATGCGGGGAACTGAAGCTTTCTTT
>NA|TRBJ1-1|TRBV7-8|NA
CASSAVSSDTEAFF
TGTGCCAGCAGCGCTGTCTCATCGGACACTGAAGCTTTCTTT
>NA|TRBJ2-2|TRBV7-9|NA
CASSSNQGTGELFF
TGTGCCAGCAGCTCAAACCAGGGCACCGGGGAGCTGTTTTTT
>TRBD1|TRBJ1-5|TRBV19|NA
CASSTPDRGNNQPQHF
TGTGCCAGTAGTACTCCGGACAGGGGAAACAATCAGCCCCAGCATTTT
>NA|TRBJ2-5|TRBV28|NA
CASSERAYRETQYF
TGTGCCAGCAGTGAGCGGGCCTACCGAGAGACCCAGTACTTC
>TRBD1|TRBJ1-3|TRBV30|NA
CAWVRGLPGNTIYF
TGTGCCTGGGTGAGGGGGCTACCTGGAAACACCATATATTTT
>TRBD1|TRBJ1-1|TRBV5-1|NA
CASSPLSGTGNTEAFF
TGCGCCAGCAGCCCACTATCCGGGACAGGGAACACTGAAGCTTTCTTT
>NA|TRBJ2-7|TRBV9|NA
CASSVEAEAYEQYF
TGTGCCAGCAGCGTAGAAGCGGAAGCCTACGAGCAGTACTTC
>TRBD2|TRBJ2-1|TRBV27|few
CASRREAYNEQFF
TGTGCCAGCAGGCGGGAGGCATACAATGAGCAGTTCTTC
>NA|TRBJ1-1|TRBV19|NA
CASSSQGVSTFF
TGTGCCAGTAGTTCCCAGGGTGTGTCGACTTTCTTT
>NA|TRBJ2-2|TRBV3-1/TRBV3-2|NA
CASRWRVNTGELFF
TGTGCCAGCAGATGGCGGGTCAACACCGGGGAGCTGTTTTTT
>NA|TRBJ2-2|TRBV14|NA
CASSQAVGELFF
TGTGCCAGCAGCCAGGCGGTCGGGGAGCTGTTTTTT
>NA|TRBJ1-1|TRBV6-5|NA
CASRPRGGFTSEAFF
TGTGCCAGCAGACCTCGGGGGGGCTTCACGTCTGAAGCTTTCTTT
>TRBD2|TRBJ2-3|TRBV28|NA
CASSPTGTSRDTQYF
TGTGCCAGCAGTCCCACCGGGACTAGCAGAGATACGCAGTATTTT
>TRBD1|TRBJ1-6|TRBV19|NA
CASSVGGQLNSPLHF
TGTGCCAGTAGTGTGGGGGGACAGTTGAATTCACCCCTCCACTTT
>NA|TRBJ1-2|TRBV9|NA
CASSASSSGSYGYTF
TGTGCCAGCAGCGCCTCATCGTCAGGGTCCTATGGCTACACCTTC
>TRBD1|TRBJ1-2|TRBV7-9|NA
CASSSGDSHGYTF
TGTGCCAGCAGCTCGGGGGACAGTCATGGCTACACCTTC
>TRBD1|TRBJ2-6|TRBV5-1|NA
CASSLAMTGVTGANVLTF
TGCGCCAGCAGCTTGGCCATGACAGGGGTAACTGGGGCCAACGTCCTGACTTTC
>NA|TRBJ1-1|TRBV5-4|NA
CASSLGVSANTEAFF
TGTGCCAGCAGCTTGGGAGTAAGCGCGAACACTGAAGCTTTCTTT
>TRBD1|TRBJ1-2|TRBV5-4|NA
CASSLAGSRGPAYGYTF
TGTGCCAGCAGCTTGGCCGGCTCGAGGGGGCCAGCCTATGGCTACACCTTC
>NA|TRBJ2-7|TRBV6-1|NA
CASSEHSGVSHPYEQYF
TGTGCCAGCAGTGAACACAGCGGAGTTAGCCACCCCTACGAGCAGTACTTC
>TRBD1|TRBJ1-2|TRBV2|NA
CASSPRDRATNYGYTF
TGTGCCAGCAGTCCCCGGGACAGGGCTACTAACTATGGCTACACCTTC
>TRBD2|TRBJ2-1|TRBV3-1/TRBV3-2|NA
CASSHLRMTSGMVEQFF
TGTGCCAGCAGCCACCTCCGGATGACTAGCGGGATGGTTGAGCAGTTCTTC
>TRBD2|TRBJ2-7|TRBV5-1|NA
CASSRGTSGEYEQYF
TGCGCCAGCAGCAGGGGGACTAGCGGGGAGTACGAGCAGTACTTC
>TRBD2|TRBJ2-3|TRBV13|NA
CASSLVAGSTDTQYF
TGTGCCAGCAGCTTAGTAGCGGGTAGCACAGATACGCAGTATTTT
>NA|TRBJ1-1|TRBV7-9|once
CASSFDRWGNTEAFF
TGTGCCAGCAGCTTCGACAGATGGGGAAACACTGAAGCTTTCTTT
>NA|TRBJ1-1|TRBV7-3|NA
CASSLSPDRDTEAFF
TGTGCCAGCAGCTTATCGCCCGACCGGGACACTGAAGCTTTCTTT
>TRBD1|TRBJ2-7|TRBV7-9|NA
CASSLRGQAYEQYF
TGTGCCAGCAGCTTAAGAGGACAGGCCTACGAGCAGTACTTC
>TRBD2|TRBJ2-3|TRBV6-2/TRBV6-3|NA
CASSLAEKRIDTQYF
TGTGCCAGCAGCCTAGCGGAAAAAAGAATCGATACGCAGTATTTT
>NA|TRBJ1-5|TRBV27|NA
CASSPSGTILTPQHF
TGTGCCAGCAGTCCCTCCGGGACAATCTTGACGCCCCAGCATTTT
>NA|TRBJ1-2|TRBV5-1|once
CASSLLPGDGYTF
TGCGCCAGCAGCTTGTTGCCAGGGGATGGCTACACCTTC
>NA|TRBJ1-2|TRBV2|NA
CASTDGVYGYTF
TGTGCCAGCACCGATGGAGTATATGGCTACACCTTC
>TRBD1|TRBJ1-1|TRBV18|NA
CASSPGQGVVHTEAFF
TGTGCCAGCTCACCAGGACAGGGGGTAGTCCACACTGAAGCTTTCTTT
>TRBD1|TRBJ1-2|TRBV6-5|once
CASYLPGTGGYGYTF
TGTGCCAGCTACCTCCCCGGGACAGGGGGCTATGGCTACACCTTC
>TRBD2|TRBJ2-2|TRBV24-1|NA
CATSDPGTSGSTDGELFF
TGTGCCACCAGTGATCCAGGGACTAGCGGGAGTACCGACGGGGAGCTGTTTTTT
>NA|TRBJ1-1|TRBV7-7|few
CASAEGLDTEAFF
TGTGCTAGCGCGGAGGGTTTAGACACTGAAGCTTTCTTT
>TRBD1|TRBJ1-2|TRBV2|NA
CAIGTELYGYTF
TGTGCCATTGGGACAGAACTCTATGGCTACACCTTC
>NA|TRBJ2-2|TRBV11-2|NA
CASSLRLVPTGELFF
TGTGCCAGCAGCCTCCGACTAGTTCCCACCGGGGAGCTGTTTTTT
>TRBD1|TRBJ1-1|TRBV5-1|NA
CASSSQTGGNTEAFF
TGCGCCAGCAGCTCGCAGACAGGGGGAAACACTGAAGCTTTCTTT
>NA|TRBJ1-3|TRBV10-3|NA
CAMALGDSGNTIYF
TGTGCCATGGCCTTAGGGGACTCTGGAAACACCATATATTTT
>TRBD1|TRBJ2-1|TRBV7-8|NA
CASLRGGVSYNEQFF
TGTGCCAGCCTCCGAGGGGGCGTATCCTACAATGAGCAGTTCTTC
>NA|TRBJ1-1|TRBV6-1|NA
CASSDYRPGTEAFF
TGTGCCAGCAGTGATTACCGTCCAGGTACTGAAGCTTTCTTT
>NA|TRBJ2-1|TRBV28|NA
CASSGSLMPFF
TGTGCCAGCAGCGGTAGCCTAATGCCGTTCTTC